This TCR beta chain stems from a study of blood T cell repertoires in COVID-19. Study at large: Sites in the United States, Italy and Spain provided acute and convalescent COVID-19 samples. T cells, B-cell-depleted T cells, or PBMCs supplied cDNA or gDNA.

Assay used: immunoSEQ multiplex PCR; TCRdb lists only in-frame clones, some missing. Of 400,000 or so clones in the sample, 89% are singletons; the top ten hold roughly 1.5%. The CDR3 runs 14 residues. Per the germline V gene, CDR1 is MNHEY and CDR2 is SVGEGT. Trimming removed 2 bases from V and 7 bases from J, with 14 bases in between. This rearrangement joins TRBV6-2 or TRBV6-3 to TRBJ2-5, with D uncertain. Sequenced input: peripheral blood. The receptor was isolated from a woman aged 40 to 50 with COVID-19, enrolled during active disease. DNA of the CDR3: TGTGCCAGCAGTTACACTCATGGAAGAGGGACCCAGTACTTC. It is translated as CASSYTHGRGTQYF.